The clone carrying this T cell receptor (beta chain) was seen once. Its antigen is not identified. This sample was taken from a study of lymphopenia after photon versus proton radiotherapy. The study's findings and limits: A bigger post-nadir fall in TCR diversity correlated inversely with survival time in deceased patients.

The germline gives CDR1 MDHEN, CDR2 SYDVKM. With 5 bases clipped from V and 6 bases from J, the junction kept 11 bases outside the gene matches. The CDR3 covers 17 residues. TCRdb's copy holds only in-frame clones and misses some; the assay was immunoSEQ multiplex PCR. The sample includes around 33,000 clones, approximately 89% of them seen just once. This sequence was found in a woman in her seventies with pancreatic cancer. Some clones in this sample may be carry-over from other donors' samples. V usage is TRBV28 and J usage is TRBJ2-1, with TRBD2 identical over 12 bases. Sequenced material: peripheral blood, taken from a patient treated with proton-based radiotherapy. The CDR3: CASSPQRLAGAFNEQFF. CDR3 nucleotide sequence: TGTGCCAGCAGTCCTCAACGACTAGCGGGAGCTTTCAATGAGCAGTTCTTC.